This T cell receptor beta chain is drawn from a study of cytomegalovirus exposure and HLA in healthy donors. General observations from the study: Earlier analysis yielded a pattern in which most TCR beta V segments were productive about 90% or about 30% of the time.

Worth noting for this clone: The antigen remains unidentified.

PCR involved 60 Vbeta and 13 Jbeta primers. Clones were read by immunoSEQ multiplex PCR, and TCRdb kept only the in-frame ones, dropping some. The data show about 140,000 clones, 60% to 80% seen once. The length of the CDR3 is 15 residues. Trimming cost V 4 bases and J 2 bases, with 13 bases left between them. In germline, CDR1 is SNHLY, CDR2 FYNNEI. Healthy individuals who donated bone marrow served as the donors. This rearrangement joins TRBV2 to TRBJ2-3; the D gene is possibly TRBD2 (5 bases). The sequenced sample was PBMCs. The receptor was isolated from a woman aged 25 to 45 in good health and CMV-seronegative. CDR3 residues: CASSVGLIDTDTQYF. DNA for the CDR3: TGTGCCAGCAGTGTAGGACTGATAGACACAGATACGCAGTATTTT.